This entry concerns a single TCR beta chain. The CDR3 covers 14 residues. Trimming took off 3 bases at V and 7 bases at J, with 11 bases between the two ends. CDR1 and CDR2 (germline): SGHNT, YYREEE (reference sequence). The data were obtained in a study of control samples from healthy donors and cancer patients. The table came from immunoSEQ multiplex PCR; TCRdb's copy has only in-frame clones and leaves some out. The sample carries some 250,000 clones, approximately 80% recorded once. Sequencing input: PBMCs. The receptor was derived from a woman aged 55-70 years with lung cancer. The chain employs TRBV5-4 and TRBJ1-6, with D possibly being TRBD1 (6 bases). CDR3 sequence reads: CASSWTAANSPLHF. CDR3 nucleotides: TGTGCCAGCAGCTGGACAGCCGCCAATTCACCCCTCCACTTT.